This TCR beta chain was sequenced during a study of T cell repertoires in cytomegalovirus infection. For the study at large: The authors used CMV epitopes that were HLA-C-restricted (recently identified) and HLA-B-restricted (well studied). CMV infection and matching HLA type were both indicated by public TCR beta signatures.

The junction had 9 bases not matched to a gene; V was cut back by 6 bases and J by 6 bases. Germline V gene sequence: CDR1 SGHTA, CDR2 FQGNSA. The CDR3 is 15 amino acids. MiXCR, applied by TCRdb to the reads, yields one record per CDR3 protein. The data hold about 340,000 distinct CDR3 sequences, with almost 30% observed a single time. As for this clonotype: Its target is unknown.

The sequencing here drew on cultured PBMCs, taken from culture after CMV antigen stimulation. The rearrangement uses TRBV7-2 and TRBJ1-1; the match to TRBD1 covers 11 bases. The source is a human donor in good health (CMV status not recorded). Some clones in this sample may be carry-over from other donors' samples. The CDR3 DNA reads TGTGCCAGCAGTCTTTACCCGGGACAGGGGGCTGAAGCTTTCTTT. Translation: CASSLYPGQGAEAFF.